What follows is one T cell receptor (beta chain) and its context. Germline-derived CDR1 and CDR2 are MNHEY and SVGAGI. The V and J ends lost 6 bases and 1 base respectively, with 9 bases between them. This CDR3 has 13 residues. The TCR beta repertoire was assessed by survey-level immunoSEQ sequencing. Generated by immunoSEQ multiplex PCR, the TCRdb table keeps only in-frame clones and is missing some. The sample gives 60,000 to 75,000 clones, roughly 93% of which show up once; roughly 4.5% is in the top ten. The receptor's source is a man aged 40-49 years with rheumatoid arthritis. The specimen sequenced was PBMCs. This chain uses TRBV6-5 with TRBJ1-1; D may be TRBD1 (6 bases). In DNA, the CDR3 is TGTGCCAGCAGGAGGGGGGGGAACACTGAAGCTTTCTTT. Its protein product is CASRRGGNTEAFF.